These 21 T cell receptor beta chains were all obtained from the same sample, sequenced in a study of blood T cell repertoires in COVID-19. Data came from immunoSEQ multiplex PCR; TCRdb stores just in-frame clones and leaves some out. The sample carries 250,000 or so clones, roughly four fifths recorded once. The sequencing sample was made of peripheral blood. Receptor source: a woman in her 70s with acute or convalescent COVID-19.

This clone was seen a single time. V is TRBV6-1 and J is TRBJ1-6; maybe TRBD1 (6 bases). CDR3 length: 15 residues. Deletions cut 3 bases from V and 0 bases from J, with 6 bases between. Germline CDR1 and CDR2: MNHNS and SASEGT. The CDR3 reads CASSDRGSYNSPLHF. CDR3 nucleotides: TGTGCCAGCAGTGACAGGGGCTCCTATAATTCACCCCTCCACTTT.

The chain employs TRBV6-5 and TRBJ1-1; possibly TRBD1 for D (5 bases). The CDR3 covers 12 residues. Trimming took off 5 bases at V and 5 bases at J, with 9 bases between the two ends. CDR1 is MNHEY and CDR2 is SVGAGI in the germline V gene. For the CDR3, the DNA is TGTGCCAGCAGTCTTCGGGGGACTGAAGCTTTCTTT. Protein product: CASSLRGTEAFF.

The chain recombines TRBV24-1 with TRBJ2-1, with 11 bases aligning to TRBD1. With 4 bases clipped from V and 6 bases from J, the junction kept 7 bases outside the gene matches. In germline, CDR1 is KGHDR, CDR2 SFDVKD. This CDR3 is 16 amino acids long. The CDR3 DNA reads TGTGCCACCAGTGACTTCGGACAGGGGGCTGGCAATGAGCAGTTCTTC. The encoded protein is CATSDFGQGAGNEQFF.

The rearrangement uses TRBV3-1 (or the pseudogene TRBV3-2) and TRBJ2-7; TRBD2 might be the D (7 bases). CDR1 LGHDT and CDR2 YNNKEL come from the germline V gene (reference sequence). The CDR3 length is 14 residues. The ends were cut back, 6 bases at V and 0 bases at J, with 12 bases in the middle. The CDR3 region is CASRRAGASYEQYF. The CDR3 bases are TGTGCCAGCAGGCGGGCGGGGGCCTCCTACGAGCAGTACTTC.

The chain uses TRBV24-1 and TRBJ2-1, with D perhaps TRBD1 (6 bases). Germline V gene sequence: CDR1 KGHDR, CDR2 SFDVKD. This CDR3 has 14 amino acids. The V gene lost 10 bases and the J gene lost 7 bases, with 19 bases spanning the gap. The CDR3 sequence: CATKAPGELNEQFF. CDR3 nucleotide sequence: TGTGCCACTAAAGCCCCAGGGGAATTGAATGAGCAGTTCTTC.

This clone was observed once. V and J are TRBV5-1 and TRBJ2-7; the D is unclear. V lost 3 bases and J lost 2, with 12 bases in between. Germline assignment: CDR1 SGHRS and CDR2 YFSETQ. The CDR3 runs to 14 residues. CDR3 sequence: CASSSLFDTYEQYF. Written as DNA, the CDR3 is TGCGCCAGCAGCTCGTTATTTGACACCTACGAGCAGTACTTC.

The chain is built from TRBV7-9 and TRBJ1-3; the D gene is possibly TRBD1 (5 bases). V lost 2 bases and J lost 0, with 5 bases in between. Germline CDR1 and CDR2: SEHNR and FQNEAQ (reference sequence). The length of the CDR3 is 14 residues. CDR3 nucleotide sequence: TGTGCCAGCAGCTTACAGGGCTCTGGAAACACCATATATTTT. The encoded protein is CASSLQGSGNTIYF. Complete variable domain (other parts from reference TRBV7-9 and TRBJ1-3): DTGVSQNPRHKITKRGQNVTFRCDPISEHNRLYWYRQTLGQGPEFLTYFQNEAQLEKSRLLSDRFSAERPKGSFSTLEIQRTEQGDSAMYLCASSLQGSGNTIYFGEGSWLTVV.

This chain connects TRBV7-2 to TRBJ2-7, with TRBD2 as a possible D gene (5 bases). Trimming left V 0 bases short and J 0 bases short, with 12 bases between. The CDR3 is 16 amino acids. From germline, CDR1 is SGHTA and CDR2 FQGNSA. In DNA, the CDR3 is TGTGCCAGCAGCTTAGCGAGTGGACTCTCCTCCTACGAGCAGTACTTC. Protein product: CASSLASGLSSYEQYF.

This clone came up many times. The chain combines TRBV2 with TRBJ2-5; a possible D gene is TRBD2 (5 bases). V was cut by 1 base and J by 4 bases, with 10 bases left in between. The CDR3 has 14 amino acids. CDR1 is SNHLY and CDR2 is FYNNEI in the germline V gene. This CDR3 is CASSEVREGETQYF. CDR3 DNA sequence: TGTGCCAGCAGTGAAGTTAGAGAGGGAGAGACCCAGTACTTC. The whole variable domain, remainder taken from reference TRBV2 and TRBJ2-5, is EPEVTQTPSHQVTQMGQEVILRCVPISNHLYFYWYRQILGQKVEFLVSFYNNEISEKSEIFDDQFSVERPDGSNFTLKIRSTKLEDSAMYFCASSEVREGETQYFGPGTRLLVL.

This clone was counted only a few times. The chain combines TRBV3-1 (or the pseudogene TRBV3-2) with TRBJ1-1; possibly TRBD1 for D (5 bases). Germline loops: CDR1 LGHDT, CDR2 YNNKEL (reference sequence). The CDR3 is made up of 16 amino acids. With 2 bases removed from V and 5 bases from J, the gap between germline ends came to 18 bases. CDR3 bases: TGTGCCAGCAGCCAACCGAGAACGTTCGGGGGAACTGAAGCTTTCTTT. This translates into CASSQPRTFGGTEAFF.

The chain carries TRBV5-1 and TRBJ1-1; TRBD1 matches at 7 bases. Germline loops: CDR1 SGHRS, CDR2 YFSETQ. The ends lost 3 bases at V and 0 bases at J; junction bases unmatched: 5. This CDR3 has 15 residues. In DNA, the CDR3 is TGCGCCAGCAGCTCCAACCAGGGGGTGAACACTGAAGCTTTCTTT. As protein: CASSSNQGVNTEAFF.

As to this clone: Other DNA sequences within the sample encode an identical CDR3. The chain employs TRBV5-1 and TRBJ1-6; TRBD1 matches 9 bases. The trim removed 4 bases at V and 0 bases at J, leaving 5 bases unmatched. Germline V gives CDR1 SGHRS, CDR2 YFSETQ. This CDR3 is built from 17 residues. The CDR3 sequence is CASSLGQGSSYNSPLHF. As DNA, the CDR3 is TGCGCCAGCAGCCTCGGACAGGGGAGCTCCTATAATTCACCCCTCCACTTT. Full variable domain (missing parts from reference TRBV5-1 and TRBJ1-6): KAGVTQTPRYLIKTRGQQVTLSCSPISGHRSVSWYQQTPGQGLQFLFEYFSETQRNKGNFPGRFSGRQFSNSRSEMNVSTLELGDSALYLCASSLGQGSSYNSPLHFGNGTRLTVT.

The rearrangement links TRBV5-1 to TRBJ1-2; D possibly corresponds to TRBD1 (5 bases). Germline-derived CDR1 and CDR2 are SGHRS and YFSETQ. Trimming took 4 bases from V and 4 from J, leaving 11 bases between them. The CDR3 has 13 residues. CDR3 coding DNA: TGCGCCAGCAGCCAGACAGAGGTCTATGGCTACACCTTC. This codes for CASSQTEVYGYTF. The full variable domain, rest sourced from reference TRBV5-1 and TRBJ1-2, is KAGVTQTPRYLIKTRGQQVTLSCSPISGHRSVSWYQQTPGQGLQFLFEYFSETQRNKGNFPGRFSGRQFSNSRSEMNVSTLELGDSALYLCASSQTEVYGYTFGSGTRLTVV.

This chain links TRBV4-2 with TRBJ2-1; 8 positions agree with TRBD1. This CDR3 comprises 14 residues. From germline, CDR1 is LGHNA and CDR2 YNFKEQ. With 7 bases clipped from V and 9 bases from J, the junction kept 11 bases outside the gene matches. CDR3 sequence reads: CASTEGDRSVEQFF. CDR3 sequence (DNA): TGTGCCAGCACCGAGGGGGACAGGTCAGTTGAGCAGTTCTTC.

This chain connects TRBV19 to TRBJ2-7; no clear D. V lost 3 bases to trimming and J lost 3 bases, with 12 bases between them. This CDR3 has 14 amino acids. CDR1 and CDR2 from the germline V gene are LNHDA and SQIVND (reference sequence). CDR3 in amino acids: CASSISGLGYEQYF. Here the CDR3 DNA reads TGTGCCAGTAGTATCTCGGGTTTAGGCTACGAGCAGTACTTC.

The V gene is TRBV7-9, the J gene TRBJ1-4; D is unclear. This CDR3 spans 15 amino acids. Germline loops: CDR1 SEHNR, CDR2 FQNEAQ (reference sequence). Trimming removed 3 bases from V and 5 bases from J, with 13 bases in between. CDR3 nucleotide sequence: TGTGCCAGCAGCTTGGATCCGGGAGGAAATGAAAAACTGTTTTTT. Encoded protein: CASSLDPGGNEKLFF. Looking up the rest from reference TRBV7-9 and TRBJ1-4 gives the full variable domain: DTGVSQNPRHKITKRGQNVTFRCDPISEHNRLYWYRQTLGQGPEFLTYFQNEAQLEKSRLLSDRFSAERPKGSFSTLEIQRTEQGDSAMYLCASSLDPGGNEKLFFGSGTQLSVL.

About this clone: The sample holds other DNA sequences that translate to the same CDR3. The chain couples TRBV28 to TRBJ2-5; 9 bases fit TRBD1. Germline trimming cut 4 bases from V and 4 bases from J; bases unmatched to any gene: 7. The germline CDR1 and CDR2 sequences are MDHEN and SYDVKM. CDR3 length: 15 residues. CDR3 DNA sequence: TGTGCCAGCAGTTCGCCGGGACAGGGTGGAGAGACCCAGTACTTC. Its protein product is CASSSPGQGGETQYF.

This chain uses TRBV19 with TRBJ2-7; no definite D call. CDR1 LNHDA and CDR2 SQIVND come from the germline V gene (reference sequence). The CDR3 consists of 15 residues. The V and J ends lost 1 base and 3 bases respectively, with 13 bases between them. Here the CDR3 reads CASSIGPGTLYEQYF. The CDR3 DNA reads TGTGCCAGTAGTATAGGTCCAGGTACACTCTACGAGCAGTACTTC. The full variable domain, its missing parts supplied by reference TRBV19 and TRBJ2-7, is DGGITQSPKYLFRKEGQNVTLSCEQNLNHDAMYWYRQDPGQGLRLIYYSQIVNDFQKGDIAEGYSVSREKKESFPLTVTSAQKNPTAFYLCASSIGPGTLYEQYFGPGTRLTVT.

The genes are TRBV19 and TRBJ1-5, with no clear D. V was shortened by 2 bases and J by 5 bases, with 10 bases between the two germline ends. Germline CDR1 LNHDA, CDR2 SQIVND (reference sequence). CDR3 length: 14 residues. The CDR3 DNA reads as TGTGCCAGTAGTATAAACAGTGGCTATCAGCCCCAGCATTTT. This sequence encodes CASSINSGYQPQHF.

The V and J genes are TRBV19 and TRBJ1-2; D perhaps matches TRBD1 (6 bases). The CDR3 has 15 amino acids. Trimming cost V 3 bases and J 4 bases, with 15 bases left between them. Germline assignment: CDR1 LNHDA and CDR2 SQIVND (reference sequence). CDR3 residues: CASSMAWEQGYGYTF. CDR3 DNA sequence: TGTGCCAGTAGTATGGCTTGGGAACAGGGCTATGGCTACACCTTC.

This chain links TRBV7-9 with TRBJ1-2, with D uncertain. The CDR3 covers 15 residues. From germline, CDR1 is SEHNR and CDR2 FQNEAQ (reference sequence). Trimming shortened V by 3 bases and J by 0 bases, and 11 bases separated the two germline ends. Here the CDR3 DNA reads TGTGCCAGCAGCTTGGGCTCCCTTACTAACTATGGCTACACCTTC. It yields the protein CASSLGSLTNYGYTF.